These T cell receptor beta chains were read from a single sample in a study of CD8 T cells in ankylosing spondylitis. MiXCR was run by TCRdb on the 5' RACE reads, yielding one entry per CDR3 protein. The table lists some 130,000 distinct CDR3 sequences, 7% to 10% of them singletons. Sequenced: synovial fluid, either unsorted or a sorted T cell fraction (not recorded which). The receptors stem from a male donor with ankylosing spondylitis. Each CDR3 is given with its conserved first and last residue. D genes are given only for firm matches. The size of a clone is reported for some rows only, either as once, few or many, or as a class for expanded clones.

>few|.|TRBJ2-5|TRBV11-2
CASSFPNRETQYF
TGTGCCAGCAGCTTCCCTAATCGAGAGACCCAGTACTTC
>.|.|TRBJ2-1|TRBV15
CATSRSSGDEQFF
TGTGCCACCAGCAGGAGCTCTGGGGATGAGCAGTTCTTC
>many|.|TRBJ1-5|TRBV27
CASSFEGSQPQHF
TGTGCCAGCAGTTTTGAGGGGAGTCAGCCCCAGCATTTT
>few|.|TRBJ2-1|TRBV6-2/TRBV6-3
CASTLWGTYNEQFF
TGTGCCAGCACCTTATGGGGGACCTACAATGAGCAGTTCTTC
>.|.|TRBJ1-6|TRBV18
CASSLLDRRYNSPLHF
TGTGCCAGCTCACTACTTGACAGACGGTATAATTCACCCCTCCACTTT
>many|.|TRBJ2-1|TRBV20-1
CSARPTRRTSYNEQFF
TGCAGTGCTAGGCCCACTAGACGGACCTCCTACAATGAGCAGTTCTTC
>many|TRBD2|TRBJ2-2|TRBV9
CASSKAGGSNTGELFF
TGTGCCAGCAGCAAAGCGGGGGGGAGTAACACCGGGGAGCTGTTTTTT
>many|TRBD1|TRBJ2-1|TRBV12-3/TRBV12-4
CASSTGTGGLHEQFF
TGTGCCAGCAGCACCGGGACAGGGGGCTTACATGAGCAGTTCTTC
>many|.|TRBJ1-6|TRBV4-3
CASSPVRRGSPLHF
TGCGCCAGCAGCCCAGTTCGGAGGGGTTCACCCCTCCACTTT
>many|.|TRBJ2-3|TRBV5-1
CASSPVGAGSLYF
.
>.|.|TRBJ2-7|TRBV10-2
CASGDEQYF
TGCGCCAGCGGGGACGAGCAGTACTTC
>many|.|TRBJ1-1|TRBV7-2
CASSSRTGSAGEAFF
TGTGCCAGCAGCTCCCGAACAGGGTCGGCTGGTGAAGCTTTCTTT
>few|TRBD2|TRBJ2-5|TRBV29-1
CSVSATSGKETQYF
TGCAGCGTGAGCGCGACTAGCGGAAAAGAGACCCAGTACTTC
>few|.|TRBJ2-5|TRBV5-1
CASTKQEPQQETQYF
TGCGCCAGCACCAAACAGGAACCCCAGCAAGAGACCCAGTACTTC
>.|.|TRBJ1-2|TRBV4-3
CASSQEVTANYGYTF
TGCGCCAGCAGCCAAGAGGTAACAGCTAACTATGGCTACACCTTC
>few|.|TRBJ1-1|TRBV27
CASSPRDLATEAFF
TGTGCCAGCAGTCCCCGGGACCTCGCCACTGAAGCTTTCTTT
>.|.|TRBJ2-3|TRBV24-1
CATAPSSGTSTDTQYF
TGTGCCACCGCCCCTTCCAGCGGAACTAGCACAGATACGCAGTATTTT